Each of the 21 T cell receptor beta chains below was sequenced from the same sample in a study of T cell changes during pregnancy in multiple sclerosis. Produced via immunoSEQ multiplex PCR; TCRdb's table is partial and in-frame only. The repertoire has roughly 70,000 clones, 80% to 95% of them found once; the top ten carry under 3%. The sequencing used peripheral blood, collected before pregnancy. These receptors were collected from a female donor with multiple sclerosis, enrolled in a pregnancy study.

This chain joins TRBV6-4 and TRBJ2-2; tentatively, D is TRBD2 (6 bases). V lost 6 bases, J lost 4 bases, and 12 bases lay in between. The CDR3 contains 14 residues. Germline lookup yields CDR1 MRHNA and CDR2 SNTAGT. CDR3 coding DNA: TGTGCCAGCAGCGCCGGGGGAACCACCGGGGAGCTGTTTTTT. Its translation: CASSAGGTTGELFF.

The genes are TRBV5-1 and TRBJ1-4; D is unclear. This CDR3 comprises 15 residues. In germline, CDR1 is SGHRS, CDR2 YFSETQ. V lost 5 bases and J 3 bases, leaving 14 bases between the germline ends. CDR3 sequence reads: CASRPNIGSNEKLFF. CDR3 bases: TGCGCCAGCAGACCGAACATCGGGTCTAATGAAAAACTGTTTTTT.

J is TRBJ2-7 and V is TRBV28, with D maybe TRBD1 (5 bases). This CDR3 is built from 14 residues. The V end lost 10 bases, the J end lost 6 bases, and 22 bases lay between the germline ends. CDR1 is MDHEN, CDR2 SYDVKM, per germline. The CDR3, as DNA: TGTGCCACCAACAAGGGGAACTCGGAGTTCGAGCAGTACTTC. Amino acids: CATNKGNSEFEQYF.

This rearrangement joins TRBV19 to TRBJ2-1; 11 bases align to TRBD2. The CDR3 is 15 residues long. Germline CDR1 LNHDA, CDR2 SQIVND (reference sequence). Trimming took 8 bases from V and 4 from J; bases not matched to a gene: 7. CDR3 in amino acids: CASELGTSGYNEQFF. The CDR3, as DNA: TGTGCCAGTGAGCTGGGGACTAGCGGTTACAATGAGCAGTTCTTC.

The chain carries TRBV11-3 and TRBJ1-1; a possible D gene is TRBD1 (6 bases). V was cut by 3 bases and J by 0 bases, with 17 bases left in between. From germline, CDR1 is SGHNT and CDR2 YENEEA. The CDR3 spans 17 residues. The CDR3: CASSFGQTFRLNTEAFF. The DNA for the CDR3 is TGTGCCAGCAGCTTCGGACAGACCTTTAGGTTGAACACTGAAGCTTTCTTT. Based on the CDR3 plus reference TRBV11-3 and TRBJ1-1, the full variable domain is EAGVVQSPRYKIIEKKQPVAFWCNPISGHNTLYWYLQNLGQGPELLIRYENEEAVDDSQLPKDRFSAERLKGVDSTLKIQPAELGDSAVYLCASSFGQTFRLNTEAFFGQGTRLTVV.

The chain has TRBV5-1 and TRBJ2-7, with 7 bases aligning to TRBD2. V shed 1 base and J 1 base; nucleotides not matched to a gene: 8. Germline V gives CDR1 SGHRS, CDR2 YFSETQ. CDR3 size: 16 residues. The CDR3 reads CASSLSGTTPSYEQYF. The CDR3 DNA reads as TGCGCCAGCAGCTTGTCCGGGACTACTCCTTCCTACGAGCAGTACTTC.

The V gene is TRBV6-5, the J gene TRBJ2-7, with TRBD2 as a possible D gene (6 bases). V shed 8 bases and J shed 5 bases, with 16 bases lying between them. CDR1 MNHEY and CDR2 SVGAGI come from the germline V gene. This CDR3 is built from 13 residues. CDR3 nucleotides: TGTGCCAGCCAAACCCCCGGGAGCCACGAGCAGTACTTC. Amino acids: CASQTPGSHEQYF.

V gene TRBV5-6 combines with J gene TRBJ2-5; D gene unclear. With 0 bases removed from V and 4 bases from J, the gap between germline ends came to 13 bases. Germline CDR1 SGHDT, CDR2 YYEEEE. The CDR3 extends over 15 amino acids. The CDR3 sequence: CASSLVGGKAETQYF. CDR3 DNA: TGTGCCAGCAGCTTGGTTGGTGGTAAAGCAGAGACCCAGTACTTC.

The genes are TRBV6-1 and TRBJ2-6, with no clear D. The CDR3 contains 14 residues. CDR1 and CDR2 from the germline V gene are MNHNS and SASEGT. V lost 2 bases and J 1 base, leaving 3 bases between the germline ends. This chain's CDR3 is CASSELSGANVLTF. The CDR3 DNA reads TGTGCCAGCAGTGAACTTTCTGGGGCCAACGTCCTGACTTTC.

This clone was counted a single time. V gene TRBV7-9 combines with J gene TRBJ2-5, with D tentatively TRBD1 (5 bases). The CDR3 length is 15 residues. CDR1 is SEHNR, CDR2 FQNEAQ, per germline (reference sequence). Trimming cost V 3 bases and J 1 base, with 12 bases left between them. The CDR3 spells CASSFRGSLQETQYF. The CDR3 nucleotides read TGTGCCAGCAGCTTTAGGGGCAGCCTCCAAGAGACCCAGTACTTC.

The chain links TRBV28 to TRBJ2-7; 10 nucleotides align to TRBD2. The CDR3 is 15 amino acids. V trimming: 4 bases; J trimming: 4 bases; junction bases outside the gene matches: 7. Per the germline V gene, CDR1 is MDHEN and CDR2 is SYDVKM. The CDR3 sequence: CASSSVSSGSYEQYF. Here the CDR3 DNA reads TGTGCCAGCAGTTCCGTGTCTAGCGGGAGTTACGAGCAGTACTTC. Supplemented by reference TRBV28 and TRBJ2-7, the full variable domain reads DVKVTQSSRYLVKRTGEKVFLECVQDMDHENMFWYRQDPGLGLRLIYFSYDVKMKEKGDIPEGYSVSREKKERFSLILESASTNQTSMYLCASSSVSSGSYEQYFGPGTRLTVT.

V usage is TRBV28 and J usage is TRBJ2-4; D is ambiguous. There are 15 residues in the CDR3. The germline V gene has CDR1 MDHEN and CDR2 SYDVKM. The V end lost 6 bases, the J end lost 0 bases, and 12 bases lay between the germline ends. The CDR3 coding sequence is TGTGCCAGCAGCACCCTCCTACTAGCCAAAAACATTCAGTACTTC. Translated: CASSTLLLAKNIQYF.

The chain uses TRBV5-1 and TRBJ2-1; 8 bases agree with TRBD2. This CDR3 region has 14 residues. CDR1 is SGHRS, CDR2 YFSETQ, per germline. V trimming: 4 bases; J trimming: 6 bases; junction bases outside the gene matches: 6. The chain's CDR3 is CASSTTGTSNEQFF. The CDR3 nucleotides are TGCGCCAGCAGCACCACCGGGACTAGCAATGAGCAGTTCTTC.

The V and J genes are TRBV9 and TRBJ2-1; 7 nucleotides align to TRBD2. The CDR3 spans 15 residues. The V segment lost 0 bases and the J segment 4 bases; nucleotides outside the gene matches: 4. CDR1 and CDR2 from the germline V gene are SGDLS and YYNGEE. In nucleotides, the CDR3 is TGTGCCAGCAGCGTAGGAGGGAGGGAATACAATGAGCAGTTCTTC. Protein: CASSVGGREYNEQFF.

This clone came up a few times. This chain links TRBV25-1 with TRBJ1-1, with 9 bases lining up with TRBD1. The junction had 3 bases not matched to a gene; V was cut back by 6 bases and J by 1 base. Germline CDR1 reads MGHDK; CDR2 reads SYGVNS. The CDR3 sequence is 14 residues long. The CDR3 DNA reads TGTGCCAGCAGCTGGACAGGGGAGAACACTGAAGCTTTCTTT. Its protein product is CASSWTGENTEAFF. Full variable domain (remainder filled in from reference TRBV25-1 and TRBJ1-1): EADIYQTPRYLVIGTGKKITLECSQTMGHDKMYWYQQDPGMELHLIHYSYGVNSTEKGDLSSESTVSRIRTEHFPLTLESARPSHTSQYLCASSWTGENTEAFFGQGTRLTVV.

DNA of the CDR3: TGCAAACAGGGGACTGAAGCTTTCTTT. Translating it yields CKQGTEAFF. V is TRBV20-1 and J is TRBJ1-1, with TRBD1 matching 7 bases. Germline loops: CDR1 DFQATT, CDR2 SNEGSKA (reference sequence). This CDR3 is 9 amino acids long.

In DNA, the CDR3 is TGTGCCAGTAGTGATGGACTTCAATACACAGATACGCAGTATTTT. Amino acid sequence: CASSDGLQYTDTQYF. This rearrangement joins TRBV19 to TRBJ2-3; TRBD2 is a possible D gene (5 bases). V gave up 5 bases and J gave up 2 bases, with 14 bases separating them. There are 15 residues in the CDR3. Germline V gives CDR1 LNHDA, CDR2 SQIVND (reference sequence).

CDR3 in DNA: TGCGCCAGCAGCTTGAACCTAGCGGGGACCGGGGAGCTGTTTTTT. Translating it yields CASSLNLAGTGELFF. This sequence joins TRBV5-1 and TRBJ2-2, with 9 positions matching TRBD2. CDR1 and CDR2 (germline): SGHRS, YFSETQ. Trimming removed 1 base from V and 5 bases from J; junction bases left unmatched: 3. The CDR3 extends over 15 amino acids.

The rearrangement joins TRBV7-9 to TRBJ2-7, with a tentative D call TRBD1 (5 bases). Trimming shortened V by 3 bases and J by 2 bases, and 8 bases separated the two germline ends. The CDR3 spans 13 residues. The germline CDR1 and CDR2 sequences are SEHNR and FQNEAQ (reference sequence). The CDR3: CASSFPGTYEQYF. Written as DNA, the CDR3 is TGTGCCAGCAGCTTTCCAGGGACCTACGAGCAGTACTTC.

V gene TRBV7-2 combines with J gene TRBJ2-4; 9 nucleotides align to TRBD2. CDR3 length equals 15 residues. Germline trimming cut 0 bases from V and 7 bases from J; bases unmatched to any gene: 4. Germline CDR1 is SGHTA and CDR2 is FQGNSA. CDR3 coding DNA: TGTGCCAGCAGCTTAGCTAGCGGGAGAGGTAACATTCAGTACTTC. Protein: CASSLASGRGNIQYF.

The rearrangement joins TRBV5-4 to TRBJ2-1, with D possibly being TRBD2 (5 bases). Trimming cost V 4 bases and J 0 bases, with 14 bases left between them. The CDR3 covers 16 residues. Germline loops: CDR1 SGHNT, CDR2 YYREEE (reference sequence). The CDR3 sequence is CASSPPLSGSYNEQFF. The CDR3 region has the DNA TGTGCCAGCAGCCCACCCCTAAGCGGCTCCTACAATGAGCAGTTCTTC.